This TCR beta chain was obtained from a study of Ad26.COV2.S vaccination and SARS-CoV-2 variants. Some clones are missing from TCRdb's copy, which holds only in-frame ones; the method was immunoSEQ multiplex PCR. This table holds about 94,000 clones, less than 85% found once. V was trimmed by 5 bases and J by 5 bases, leaving 11 bases between them. Looked up from germline, CDR1 is SGHNT and CDR2 is YYREEE (reference sequence). The CDR3 runs to 13 residues. General study points: Vaccinated individuals (as opposed to placebo recipients) had higher spike-specific TCR breadth. Possibly, TCR breadth and depth analyses underestimated total T cell responses. Reports say spike-specific CD8+ and CD4+ T cell responses covered substantial breadth after vaccination. The study found similar non-spike TCR breadth in vaccine and placebo recipients.

This clone has a handful of counts. What it binds is unknown. The source material was peripheral blood, sampled after recovery from COVID-19. The rearrangement joins TRBV5-4 to TRBJ2-1, with D possibly TRBD2 on 6 matching bases. The receptor was derived from a human donor who had recovered from COVID-19. Here the CDR3 DNA reads TGTGCCAGCAGAGCCGGGACTCACAATGAGCAGTTCTTC. It is translated as CASRAGTHNEQFF.